The 25 T cell receptor beta chains below come from one sample, sequenced in a study of T cells in Graves' hyperthyroidism and ophthalmopathy. The source material, RNA transcripts, was used to amplify TCR beta CDR3 regions. The HTBI primer set served for first-round RT-PCR of the TCR CDR3. MiXCR, run by TCRdb on the multiplex PCR reads, gives a single entry per CDR3 protein. The data show about 350,000 distinct CDR3 sequences, roughly 15% seen once. The source material was blood. These receptors were obtained from a woman aged 30 to 39 with Graves' hyperthyroidism that later progressed to Graves' ophthalmopathy.

This clonotype was seen at least ten times. The V call is TRBV11-2, the J call TRBJ2-5; D gene unclear. V lost 5 bases to trimming and J lost 8 bases, with 9 bases between them. The germline gives CDR1 SGHAT, CDR2 FQNNGV. The CDR3 is 11 residues long. CDR3 sequence reads: CASSPAVTQYF. In DNA, the CDR3 is TGTGCCAGCAGCCCCGCCGTTACCCAGTACTTC.

This rearrangement joins TRBV2 to TRBJ2-3, with 11 bases aligning to TRBD2. CDR3 length: 16 residues. The junction had 4 bases not matched to a gene; V was cut back by 5 bases and J by 0 bases. Per germline, CDR1 SNHLY and CDR2 FYNNEI. DNA for the CDR3: TGTGCCAGCAGTCGGCTAGCGGGAGGAAGCACAGATACGCAGTATTTT. As protein: CASSRLAGGSTDTQYF.

Ten or more counts support this clonotype. The chain recombines TRBV28 with TRBJ1-5; D not resolved. CDR1 is MDHEN and CDR2 is SYDVKM in the germline V gene. Trimming stripped 4 bases from V and 4 bases from J, with 5 bases between. The CDR3 sequence is 12 residues long. The CDR3 DNA is TGTGCCAGCAGTTACCGGAATCAGCCCCAGCATTTT. This translates into CASSYRNQPQHF.

The genes are TRBV2 and TRBJ2-7, with D perhaps assigned TRBD1 or TRBD2 (7 bases each). From germline, CDR1 is SNHLY and CDR2 FYNNEI. V was shortened by 7 bases and J by 4 bases, with 20 bases between the two germline ends. The CDR3 length is 15 residues. The CDR3 DNA is TGTGCCAGCATGGGAGGGGACAGCCTGTTTTACGAGCAGTACTTC. Protein product: CASMGGDSLFYEQYF.

The rearrangement uses TRBV19 and TRBJ2-1; 7 bases map to TRBD2. V was clipped by 7 bases and J by 9 bases; unmatched bases: 9. CDR3 length equals 13 residues. Germline V gene data show CDR1 as LNHDA and CDR2 as SQIVND (reference sequence). CDR3 nucleotides: TGTGCCAGTAAGAGAAGCGGGGCGAGTGAGCAGTTCTTC. Its protein is CASKRSGASEQFF.

This clonotype has ten or more counts. The chain links TRBV20-1 to TRBJ1-5, with 9 bases aligning to TRBD1. The junction had 12 bases not matched to a gene; V was cut back by 6 bases and J by 6 bases. The length of the CDR3 is 15 residues. Germline loops: CDR1 DFQATT, CDR2 SNEGSKA (reference sequence). CDR3 amino acids: CSASAGTGYAQPQHF. The CDR3 region has the DNA TGCAGTGCCAGCGCCGGGACAGGGTACGCTCAGCCCCAGCATTTT.

This clonotype was counted only a few times. The chain employs TRBV7-9 and TRBJ1-1; 8 bases agree with TRBD1. The CDR3 contains 14 residues. The V gene end was trimmed by 3 bases and the J gene end by 8 bases; junction bases not matched to a gene: 8. CDR1 and CDR2 (germline): SEHNR, FQNEAQ (reference sequence). The CDR3 DNA follows: TGTGCCAGCAGCTTGTCGGGTTCAGGGGGCGAAGCTTTCTTT. This gives the protein CASSLSGSGGEAFF.

CDR3 sequence: CASSLWEGAEAFF. DNA of the CDR3: TGTGCCAGCAGCTTGTGGGAAGGGGCTGAAGCTTTCTTT. The J gene is TRBJ1-1, the V gene TRBV7-6; perhaps TRBD1 as D (5 bases). CDR1 and CDR2 (germline): SGHVS, FNYEAQ. Trimming pared 3 bases from V and 6 bases from J, leaving 11 bases between. The CDR3 extends over 13 amino acids. The full variable domain, completed using reference TRBV7-6 and TRBJ1-1, is GAGVSQSPRYKVTKRGQDVALRCDPISGHVSLYWYRQALGQGPEFLTYFNYEAQQDKSGLPNDRFSAERPEGSISTLTIQRTEQRDSAMYRCASSLWEGAEAFFGQGTRLTVV.

The rearrangement uses TRBV28 and TRBJ2-7; D possibly corresponds to TRBD1 (5 bases). Germline V gene lookup returns CDR1 MDHEN and CDR2 SYDVKM. Trimming took off 5 bases at V and 0 bases at J, with 8 bases between the two ends. CDR3 length: 13 residues. CDR3 protein: CASSGASSYEQYF. DNA for the CDR3: TGTGCCAGCAGTGGGGCCAGCTCCTACGAGCAGTACTTC.

With regard to this clonotype: Likely a read error: the CDR3 ends without its conserved phenylalanine or tryptophan. The V and J genes are TRBV30 and TRBJ1-2; D not certain. The CDR3 contains 13 residues. CDR1 is GTSNPN and CDR2 is SVGIG in the germline V gene (reference sequence). V lost 5 bases, J lost 0 bases, and 10 bases lay in between. CDR3 sequence: CAWERAPNYGYTS. The CDR3 nucleotides read TGTGCCTGGGAGAGGGCCCCTAACTATGGCTACACCTCC.

This clonotype was observed a handful of times. A read error may explain this, as a much larger clone is one base away. Without the conserved terminal phenylalanine or tryptophan, this CDR3 likely stems from a read error. This chain connects TRBV6-2 or TRBV6-3 to TRBJ1-5; D is ambiguous. V was trimmed by 10 bases and J by 7 bases, leaving 17 bases between them. The germline V gene has CDR1 MNHEY and CDR2 SVGEGT. The CDR3 runs to 13 residues. The CDR3 region has the DNA TGTGCCACTCAAGGAGGGTTCAGACAGCCCCAGCATCTT. Translating it yields CATQGGFRQPQHL.

This clonotype was recorded at least ten times. This chain links TRBV28 with TRBJ2-5; D may be TRBD2 (7 bases). Germline V lookup: CDR1 MDHEN, CDR2 SYDVKM. The CDR3 extends over 18 amino acids. Trimming took 6 bases from V and 0 from J, leaving 23 bases between them. The CDR3 loop reads CASSLGGAGYADQETQYF. Written as DNA, the CDR3 is TGTGCCAGCAGCCTTGGGGGGGCGGGGTATGCGGACCAAGAGACCCAGTACTTC.

This clonotype was observed many times. The gene calls are TRBV3-1 and TRBJ2-7; 7 bases line up with TRBD2. CDR1 and CDR2 from the germline V gene are LGHDT and YNNKEL (reference sequence). V shed 0 bases, J shed 3 bases, and the junction held 5 bases outside the gene matches. The CDR3 extends over 15 amino acids. CDR3 region: CASSQDPGRDYEQYF. For the CDR3, the DNA is TGTGCCAGCAGCCAAGACCCAGGGAGGGACTACGAGCAGTACTTC.

This clonotype was observed at least ten times. The CDR3 loop is CASSSSGTSGRSTDTQYF. The CDR3 coding sequence is TGCGCCAGCAGCTCTTCCGGGACTAGCGGGCGAAGCACAGATACGCAGTATTTT. The chain has TRBV5-1 and TRBJ2-3; 12 bases map to TRBD2. V gave up 3 bases and J gave up 0 bases; unmatched junction bases: 8. Germline V gives CDR1 SGHRS, CDR2 YFSETQ. The CDR3 has 18 amino acids.

The chain couples TRBV27 to TRBJ2-2; no clear D. V lost 3 bases, J lost 6 bases, and 14 bases lay in between. Germline V lookup: CDR1 MNHEY, CDR2 SMNVEV (reference sequence). This CDR3 has 15 residues. The CDR3 coding sequence is TGTGCCAGCAGTTTCGACTGGGCTCCGTCCGGGGAGCTGTTTTTT. Amino acids: CASSFDWAPSGELFF.

This clonotype was detected ten times or more. The rearrangement uses TRBV11-3 and TRBJ2-2, with D maybe TRBD2 (5 bases). Germline loops: CDR1 SGHNT, CDR2 YENEEA. The V end lost 5 bases, the J end lost 3 bases, and 7 bases lay between the germline ends. The CDR3 has 13 residues. The CDR3 loop reads CASSPGDTGELFF. The CDR3 DNA is TGTGCCAGCAGCCCCGGGGACACCGGGGAGCTGTTTTTT.

This sequence joins TRBV28 and TRBJ2-1, with 8 bases fitting TRBD2. The V segment lost 3 bases and the J segment 9 bases; nucleotides outside the gene matches: 16. This CDR3 is 17 amino acids long. Germline V gives CDR1 MDHEN, CDR2 SYDVKM. CDR3 bases: TGTGCCAGCAGTTTGACCGCCGGGACTAGTCCCCGCGGTGAGCAGTTCTTC. The encoded protein is CASSLTAGTSPRGEQFF.

This clonotype was seen repeatedly, ten times or more. The chain joins TRBV19 to TRBJ2-5, with 11 positions matching TRBD1. Germline V gene sequence: CDR1 LNHDA, CDR2 SQIVND (reference sequence). This CDR3 comprises 14 residues. V lost 6 bases, J lost 4 bases, and 4 bases stayed unmatched. CDR3 in DNA: TGTGCCAGTAGGGGGACAGGGGGAGGAGAGACCCAGTACTTC. It specifies CASRGTGGGETQYF.

This clonotype has more than one count but fewer than ten. This rearrangement joins TRBV20-1 to TRBJ1-2, with D perhaps matching TRBD1 (6 bases). Germline values: CDR1 DFQATT, CDR2 SNEGSKA (reference sequence). The CDR3 spans 15 residues. The V and J ends lost 1 base and 1 base respectively, with 13 bases between them. The CDR3 spells CSARGTEVVNYGYTF. The CDR3 bases are TGCAGTGCTAGAGGGACAGAGGTAGTTAACTATGGCTACACCTTC.

The rearrangement uses TRBV7-2 and TRBJ2-2; 12 nucleotides match TRBD2. The germline V gene has CDR1 SGHTA and CDR2 FQGNSA. The CDR3 is made up of 15 amino acids. V lost 3 bases and J lost 7; bases outside the gene matches: 3. CDR3 coding DNA: TGTGCCAGCAGCTTTAGGACTAGCGGGAACGGGGAGCTGTTTTTT. Protein sequence: CASSFRTSGNGELFF.

Many counts were recorded for this clonotype. The rearrangement links TRBV12-3 or TRBV12-4 to TRBJ2-1; a possible D gene is TRBD2 (6 bases). There are 12 residues in the CDR3. V lost 8 bases and J lost 4, with 9 bases in between. The DNA for the CDR3 is TGTGCCAGCGGAGGGACTTACAATGAGCAGTTCTTC. Its protein is CASGGTYNEQFF.

This clonotype was detected many times. One junction end disagrees with the germline gene, perhaps due to a read error. This chain links TRBV2 with TRBJ1-2, with D unclear. Germline V lookup: CDR1 SNHLY, CDR2 FYNNEI. The CDR3 is made up of 12 amino acids. CDR3 amino acids: CASSESLQTPPF. CDR3 in DNA: TGTGCCAGCAGTGAATCGCTCCAAACGCCCCCCTTC. Using reference TRBV2 and TRBJ1-2 for the parts outside the CDR3, the full variable domain is EPEVTQTPSHQVTQMGQEVILRCVPISNHLYFYWYRQILGQKVEFLVSFYNNEISEKSEIFDDQFSVERPDGSNFTLKIRSTKLEDSAMYFCASSESLQTPPFGSGTRLTVV.

The rearrangement links TRBV20-1 to TRBJ1-1; D not certain. The CDR3 loop spans 16 amino acids. V was cut by 0 bases and J by 3 bases, with 17 bases left in between. The V gene's germline CDR1 is DFQATT and CDR2 SNEGSKA (reference sequence). The CDR3 sequence is CSARDAGLGAYTEAFF. In DNA form, the CDR3 reads TGCAGTGCTAGAGATGCCGGGCTGGGCGCGTACACTGAAGCTTTCTTT.

This clonotype occurred many times. CDR3 protein: CASRRDNTDTQYF. The CDR3 DNA reads TGTGCCAGCAGGCGGGACAACACAGATACGCAGTATTTT. The chain is built from TRBV3-1 and TRBJ2-3; D might be TRBD1 or TRBD2, each matching 6 bases. CDR3 length equals 13 residues. In germline, CDR1 is LGHDT, CDR2 YNNKEL (reference sequence). V lost 6 bases, J lost 2 bases, and 9 bases lay in between.

This clonotype has at least ten counts. The V and J genes are TRBV6-2 or TRBV6-3 and TRBJ2-7, with no clear D. The CDR3 contains 17 residues. Between the trimmed V and J ends, which lost 0 bases and 6 bases, there was a span of 21 bases. Germline V CDR1 and CDR2: MNHEY, SVGEGT. The CDR3 sequence is CASSYSLSTPHIREQYF. CDR3 DNA: TGTGCCAGCAGTTACTCTCTGAGTACACCTCATATACGCGAGCAGTACTTC.